This T cell receptor (beta chain) came from a study of T cells after yellow fever vaccination. Study-level points and caveats: Though weaker, the secondary response peaked faster, on day 5 versus 15. Post-booster repertoires again held most primary-vaccination clones (roughly 95% CD4, roughly 88% CD8).

This clonotype was detected a few times. The CDR3 has 12 amino acids. Germline V gene lookup returns CDR1 SEHNR and CDR2 FQNEAQ (reference sequence). With 5 bases removed from V and 7 bases from J, the gap between germline ends came to 12 bases. A single record per CDR3 protein comes from TCRdb applying MiXCR to the 5' RACE reads. This repertoire shows roughly 96,000 distinct CDR3 sequences, over 8% found once; its top ten account for around 16%. Sequences were derived from CD8+ T cells not binding an NS4B(214-222) dextramer, sorted from PBMCs, sampled more than 13 days after the first yellow fever vaccination. This chain connects TRBV7-9 to TRBJ2-7, with a weak D call TRBD2 (6 bases). The sequence came from a man aged 18 to 35 who received the YFV17D yellow fever vaccine. The CDR3 loop reads CASSRDSAEQYV. The CDR3 region has the DNA TGTGCCAGCAGCCGGGACTCCGCTGAGCAGTACGTC.